These 13 T cell receptor beta chains were all obtained from the same sample, sequenced in a study of T cell repertoires in cytomegalovirus infection. TCRdb redid the calling of the reads with MiXCR, one entry per CDR3 protein. Among approximately 290,000 distinct CDR3 sequences listed, about 23% were seen once. The sample was PBMCs. These receptors all stem from a human donor in good health (CMV status not recorded). Some clones in this sample may be carry-over from other donors' samples.

This clonotype showed up just a few times. The chain is built from TRBV28 and TRBJ1-5; 7 positions agree with TRBD1. Per germline, CDR1 MDHEN and CDR2 SYDVKM. This CDR3 has 16 residues. The V gene end was trimmed by 2 bases and the J gene end by 7 bases; junction bases not matched to a gene: 11. This CDR3 is CASSLGRGPSGQPQHF. Written as DNA, the CDR3 is TGTGCCAGCAGTTTAGGGAGGGGGCCCTCGGGACAGCCCCAGCATTTT. The whole variable domain, remainder taken from reference TRBV28 and TRBJ1-5, is DVKVTQSSRYLVKRTGEKVFLECVQDMDHENMFWYRQDPGLGLRLIYFSYDVKMKEKGDIPEGYSVSREKKERFSLILESASTNQTSMYLCASSLGRGPSGQPQHFGDGTRLSIL.

This clonotype was detected many times. The chain joins TRBV11-3 to TRBJ2-3, with no clear D. This CDR3 is 15 amino acids long. The germline V gene has CDR1 SGHNT and CDR2 YENEEA. The ends were cut back, 1 base at V and 5 bases at J, with 13 bases in the middle. For the CDR3, the DNA is TGTGCCAGCAGCTTAGGGGCGGTACCCGGAGATACGCAGTATTTT. It yields the protein CASSLGAVPGDTQYF.

Ten or more counts support this clonotype. This sequence joins TRBV7-9 and TRBJ2-2; D is undetermined. Germline V gene data show CDR1 as SEHNR and CDR2 as FQNEAQ (reference sequence). Trimming pared 1 base from V and 13 bases from J, leaving 16 bases between. This CDR3 comprises 14 residues. In nucleotides, the CDR3 is TGTGCCAGCAGCTTAGGAGGCGCCAGCTCCCGGCTGTTTTTT. Protein sequence: CASSLGGASSRLFF.

The chain links TRBV2 to TRBJ2-2; D is undetermined. V dropped 6 bases and J dropped 5 bases, with 13 bases sitting between them. CDR3 length equals 14 residues. The germline V gene encodes CDR1 SNHLY and CDR2 FYNNEI. The DNA of the CDR3 is TGTGCCAGCAGCGGTGGCGACGGGACCGGGGAGCTGTTTTTT. Translating it yields CASSGGDGTGELFF. Full variable domain (rest looked up from reference TRBV2 and TRBJ2-2): EPEVTQTPSHQVTQMGQEVILRCVPISNHLYFYWYRQILGQKVEFLVSFYNNEISEKSEIFDDQFSVERPDGSNFTLKIRSTKLEDSAMYFCASSGGDGTGELFFGEGSRLTVL.

The gene calls are TRBV28 and TRBJ2-1, with 8 positions matching TRBD1. V dropped 5 bases and J dropped 12; count of bases not matched to a gene: 9. The CDR3 runs 13 residues. CDR1 MDHEN and CDR2 SYDVKM come from the germline V gene. The CDR3: CASSKQGVRLQFF. In DNA form, the CDR3 reads TGTGCCAGCAGTAAACAGGGGGTGCGCTTGCAGTTCTTC. Complete variable domain (other parts from reference TRBV28 and TRBJ2-1): DVKVTQSSRYLVKRTGEKVFLECVQDMDHENMFWYRQDPGLGLRLIYFSYDVKMKEKGDIPEGYSVSREKKERFSLILESASTNQTSMYLCASSKQGVRLQFFGPGTRLTVL.

This clonotype was recorded a few times. This sequence joins TRBV19 and TRBJ1-2, with 7 bases aligning to TRBD1. CDR3 length: 14 residues. V lost 7 bases to trimming and J lost 5 bases; unmatched junction nucleotides: 10. Germline V lookup: CDR1 LNHDA, CDR2 SQIVND (reference sequence). CDR3 sequence (DNA): TGTGCCAGTACCCAAGGACAGGCATGGTATGGCTACACCTTC. This sequence encodes CASTQGQAWYGYTF.

The chain recombines TRBV20-1 with TRBJ2-1; 7 nucleotides align to TRBD2. This CDR3 is 16 amino acids long. Germline V gene data show CDR1 as DFQATT and CDR2 as SNEGSKA (reference sequence). V was pared by 8 bases and J by 0 bases, with 13 bases of the junction left unmatched. The CDR3 region is CSSLPSLAASYNEQFF. The CDR3 coding sequence is TGCAGTTCCCTCCCCAGTCTAGCGGCCTCCTACAATGAGCAGTTCTTC.

CDR3: CSARAGGGFNEQYF. CDR3 DNA: TGCAGTGCTAGAGCCGGCGGAGGGTTCAACGAGCAGTACTTC. The V gene is TRBV20-1, the J gene TRBJ2-7; maybe TRBD2 (6 bases). This CDR3 comprises 14 residues. Germline V lookup: CDR1 DFQATT, CDR2 SNEGSKA (reference sequence). The V end was cut by 1 base, the J end by 5 bases, with 15 bases between.

This clonotype was seen a few times. J is TRBJ2-1 and V is TRBV15; 8 bases map to TRBD2. Germline assignment: CDR1 LNHNV and CDR2 YYDKDF (reference sequence). The CDR3 is 13 residues long. V lost 7 bases, J lost 4 bases, and 3 bases stayed unmatched. The CDR3 nucleotides read TGTGCCACCACCCGGGGGGGTTACAATGAGCAGTTCTTC. Encoded protein: CATTRGGYNEQFF. Drawing the rest from reference TRBV15 and TRBJ2-1, the complete variable domain is DAMVIQNPRYQVTQFGKPVTLSCSQTLNHNVMYWYQQKSSQAPKLLFHYYDKDFNNEADTPDNFQSRRPNTSFCFLDIRSPGLGDTAMYLCATTRGGYNEQFFGPGTRLTVL.

This chain connects TRBV19 to TRBJ2-1; D is possibly TRBD1 or TRBD2 (6 bases each). The CDR3 loop spans 15 amino acids. Germline CDR1 and CDR2: LNHDA and SQIVND (reference sequence). Between the trimmed V and J ends, which lost 7 bases and 3 bases, there was a span of 16 bases. The CDR3 reads CASIGGTLLYNEQFF. CDR3 DNA: TGTGCCAGTATAGGGGGGACCCTTCTCTACAATGAGCAGTTCTTC.

This clonotype occurred many times. This chain connects TRBV6-5 to TRBJ2-3; 13 bases are shared with TRBD2. Germline CDR1 reads MNHEY; CDR2 reads SVGAGI. J gave up 2 bases and V 6 bases, and 5 bases lay outside the gene matches. The CDR3 runs 16 residues. CDR3 coding DNA: TGTGCCAGCAGCCAGACTAGCGGGGGGTACACAGATACGCAGTATTTT. It yields the protein CASSQTSGGYTDTQYF.

V usage is TRBV20-1 and J usage is TRBJ2-3, with D possibly matching TRBD2 (6 bases). V lost 3 bases and J lost 7, with 20 bases in between. CDR1 and CDR2 from the germline V gene are DFQATT and SNEGSKA (reference sequence). This CDR3 spans 15 amino acids. The CDR3 DNA sequence: TGCAGTGCTAGGGACCTTGCGGGGCTCCCGAATACGCAGTATTTT. This codes for CSARDLAGLPNTQYF.

The genes are TRBV12-3 or TRBV12-4 and TRBJ2-5; D possibly corresponds to TRBD2 (5 bases). Trimming removed 5 bases from V and 6 bases from J, with 16 bases in between. The CDR3 contains 14 residues. CDR3 DNA: TGTGCCAGCAGTCAACCTGGTTCGGGGAAGACCCAGTACTTC. Translating gives CASSQPGSGKTQYF.